The following is a T cell receptor beta chain sequence with its context. Its antigen is undetermined. The sample originates from a study of chemoradiotherapy in HPV16-positive cancers. Overall study results and limits: Better recurrence-free survival went with HPV-responsive T-cell expansion in HPV16-positive patients.

Assay used: immunoSEQ multiplex PCR; TCRdb lists only in-frame clones, some missing. The sample has 6,000 to 7,500 clones, roughly 91% seen once. Losses at the gene ends were 4 bases for V and 2 bases for J; bases not matched to a gene: 4. The CDR3 has 13 amino acids. Germline lookup yields CDR1 SQVTM and CDR2 ANQGSEA. This specimen was collected from a patient who underwent chemoradiotherapy. The chain employs TRBV29-1 and TRBJ1-2; TRBD1 agrees at 7 bases. This receptor was identified in a human donor with HPV-associated anogenital cancer. The CDR3 region is CSVGGQPNYGYTF. In nucleotides, the CDR3 is TGCAGCGTTGGGGGACAGCCGAACTATGGCTACACCTTC.